This section outlines one TCR beta chain sequence together with its context. Its cognate antigen is unknown. This sample is drawn from a study of cytomegalovirus exposure and HLA in healthy donors. Regarding the study as a whole: TCR beta chain V- and J-gene trimming was linked, in a later analysis, to a missense variant in DCLRE1C.

Use of 60 Vbeta and 13 Jbeta primers characterized the PCR. Generated by immunoSEQ multiplex PCR, the TCRdb table keeps only in-frame clones and is missing some. The sample consists of 150,000 or so clones, 65% to 85% of them appearing once. The V gene lost 3 bases and the J gene lost 7 bases, with 4 bases spanning the gap. In germline, CDR1 is MNHNS, CDR2 SASEGT. The CDR3 spans 11 residues. The sample comprised PBMCs. J is TRBJ1-5 and V is TRBV6-1; D gene unclear. This clonotype originated in a woman between 40 and 55 years old in good health and CMV-seropositive. CDR3 sequence reads: CASSEEQPQHF. For the CDR3, the DNA is TGTGCCAGCAGTGAGGAGCAGCCCCAGCATTTT.